The 29 T cell receptor beta chains presented below share a single source sample, sequenced in a study of lymphopenia after photon versus proton radiotherapy. Some clones are missing from TCRdb's copy, which holds only in-frame ones; the method was immunoSEQ multiplex PCR. The repertoire includes tens of thousands of clones, over 70% of them detected once, and 14% sits in the top ten. The specimen was peripheral blood, collected from a patient treated with proton-based radiotherapy. Receptors originate from a woman aged 70-85 years with pancreatic cancer.

The chain combines TRBV11-3 with TRBJ1-1, with no clear D. The CDR3 spans 15 residues. V dropped 3 bases and J dropped 1 base, with 12 bases sitting between them. Germline assignment: CDR1 SGHNT and CDR2 YENEEA. This chain's CDR3 is CASSFVTHRNTEAFF. DNA for the CDR3: TGTGCCAGCAGCTTCGTTACACACAGGAACACTGAAGCTTTCTTT. Looking up the rest from reference TRBV11-3 and TRBJ1-1 gives the full variable domain: EAGVVQSPRYKIIEKKQPVAFWCNPISGHNTLYWYLQNLGQGPELLIRYENEEAVDDSQLPKDRFSAERLKGVDSTLKIQPAELGDSAVYLCASSFVTHRNTEAFFGQGTRLTVV.

V is TRBV19 and J is TRBJ1-3; D unclear. With 2 bases removed from V and 0 bases from J, the gap between germline ends came to 11 bases. CDR3 size: 16 residues. Per germline, CDR1 LNHDA and CDR2 SQIVND (reference sequence). CDR3: CASSITSRSSGNTIYF. As DNA, the CDR3 is TGTGCCAGTAGTATAACATCCAGGAGCTCTGGAAACACCATATATTTT.

The chain joins TRBV7-3 to TRBJ1-3; D is uncertain. V was clipped by 2 bases and J by 6 bases, with 11 bases between them. CDR3 length equals 14 residues. Germline values: CDR1 SGHTA, CDR2 FQGTGA. The CDR3 reads CASSLGSFANTIYF. CDR3 bases: TGTGCCAGCAGCTTAGGCAGCTTTGCAAACACCATATATTTT.

This clone was observed a few times. The rearrangement joins TRBV7-6 to TRBJ2-3; 10 bases are a match to TRBD2. V was clipped by 7 bases and J by 6 bases; unmatched bases: 13. The CDR3 loop spans 16 amino acids. Germline V lookup: CDR1 SGHVS, CDR2 FNYEAQ. CDR3 protein: CASTPTTSGKGDTQYF. The CDR3 DNA follows: TGTGCCAGCACCCCAACTACTAGCGGGAAGGGCGATACGCAGTATTTT.

V and J are TRBV7-8 and TRBJ2-7; 11 bases are a match to TRBD2. Per the germline V gene, CDR1 is SGHVS and CDR2 is FQNEAQ. The CDR3 has 14 residues. Trimming took 4 bases from V and 7 from J; bases not matched to a gene: 6. The CDR3 DNA reads as TGTGCCAGCAGCTCCTCTAGCGGGGGGTGGGAGCAGTACTTC. It yields the protein CASSSSSGGWEQYF.

The chain couples TRBV6-4 to TRBJ2-7; perhaps D is TRBD1 or TRBD2 (5 bases each). The germline V gene has CDR1 MRHNA and CDR2 SNTAGT. The V gene lost 0 bases and the J gene lost 9 bases, with 12 bases spanning the gap. The CDR3 totals 13 residues. The CDR3 protein is CASSDSKEGRQYF. The CDR3 DNA sequence: TGTGCCAGCAGTGACTCGAAAGAGGGGAGGCAGTACTTC.

The rearrangement joins TRBV6-5 to TRBJ1-2; 7 positions agree with TRBD1. Per germline, CDR1 MNHEY and CDR2 SVGAGI. The CDR3 is 13 amino acids. J lost 5 bases, V lost 6 bases, and 6 bases had no gene match. In DNA form, the CDR3 reads TGTGCCAGCAGACGACAGGGACGTTATGGCTACACCTTC. It is translated as CASRRQGRYGYTF.

The count of this clone is one. The junction shows a germline mismatch at one end, possibly a read error. The chain carries TRBV7-7 and TRBJ1-5; D gene ambiguous. The CDR3 length is 15 residues. The germline V gene encodes CDR1 SSHAT and CDR2 FNYEAQ (reference sequence). This CDR3 reads CASSLSRQRNQPQHF. The CDR3 nucleotides are TGTGCTAGCAGCTTATCGCGGCAGCGCAATCAGCCCCAGCATTTT.

This clone was recorded once. This rearrangement joins TRBV5-6 to TRBJ1-2; 9 bases are shared with TRBD1. With V trimmed by 6 bases and J by 8 bases, 17 bases remained unmatched. Germline CDR1 is SGHDT and CDR2 is YYEEEE. CDR3 length: 16 amino acids. This CDR3 is CASKYVGTGYGWGYTF. CDR3 DNA sequence: TGTGCCAGCAAATACGTCGGGACAGGGTACGGATGGGGCTACACCTTC. The whole variable domain, filled in from reference TRBV5-6 and TRBJ1-2, reads DAGVTQSPTHLIKTRGQQVTLRCSPKSGHDTVSWYQQALGQGPQFIFQYYEEEERQRGNFPDRFSGHQFPNYSSELNVNALLLGDSALYLCASKYVGTGYGWGYTFGSGTRLTVV.

This rearrangement joins TRBV5-1 to TRBJ2-7, with D maybe TRBD2 (5 bases). This CDR3 region has 15 residues. The germline V gene encodes CDR1 SGHRS and CDR2 YFSETQ. With 4 bases removed from V and 0 bases from J, the gap between germline ends came to 14 bases. Written as DNA, the CDR3 is TGCGCCAGCAGCCTTGTCCCGGGAAGCTCCTACGAGCAGTACTTC. Its protein is CASSLVPGSSYEQYF.

Remarks on this clone: The junction and the germline gene differ at one end; a read error may be behind it. The chain carries TRBV19 and TRBJ2-1; 7 bases agree with TRBD2. CDR3 size: 16 residues. The germline V gene encodes CDR1 LNHDA and CDR2 SQIVND (reference sequence). CDR3 sequence (DNA): TGTGCCAGTAGTTTAGAGGGACTACCGCAATACAATGAGCAGTTCTTC. Amino acids: CASSLEGLPQYNEQFF.

The CDR3 sequence is CSVRHRTDTQYF. The DNA of the CDR3 is TGCAGCGTTCGACACAGGACAGATACGCAGTATTTT. J is TRBJ2-3 and V is TRBV29-1; weak D call: TRBD1 (5 bases). The CDR3 is made up of 12 amino acids. V shed 5 bases and J shed 3 bases, with 9 bases lying between them. Germline-derived CDR1 and CDR2 are SQVTM and ANQGSEA.

J is TRBJ2-7 and V is TRBV6-1; a weak D match, TRBD1 (6 bases). Germline V gene data show CDR1 as MNHNS and CDR2 as SASEGT. Trimming stripped 2 bases from V and 6 bases from J, with 20 bases between. This CDR3 spans 16 amino acids. The CDR3, as DNA: TGTGCCAGCAGTGAACCTTGGTCGAACAGGGCACCCGAGCAGTACTTC. This codes for CASSEPWSNRAPEQYF.

V gene TRBV29-1 combines with J gene TRBJ2-7, with 13 bases identical to TRBD2. CDR3 length: 13 residues. Germline CDR1 SQVTM, CDR2 ANQGSEA. Trimming removed 4 bases from V and 3 bases from J; junction bases left unmatched: 0. The CDR3: CSVGTSGSYEQYF. CDR3 nucleotide sequence: TGCAGCGTTGGGACTAGCGGGAGCTACGAGCAGTACTTC.

This sequence joins TRBV5-5 and TRBJ2-5; tentatively, D is TRBD2 (5 bases). Germline V gene sequence: CDR1 SGHKS, CDR2 YYEKEE (reference sequence). V shed 4 bases and J shed 7 bases, with 8 bases lying between them. This CDR3 has 11 amino acids. This CDR3 is CASSNGGTQYF. CDR3 DNA sequence: TGTGCCAGCAGCAATGGAGGGACCCAGTACTTC.

The chain combines TRBV15 with TRBJ1-1; TRBD1 matches at 7 bases. Germline loops: CDR1 LNHNV, CDR2 YYDKDF (reference sequence). With 10 bases clipped from V and 1 base from J, the junction kept 6 bases outside the gene matches. This CDR3 is built from 13 residues. CDR3 residues: CAITTGRNTEAFF. In nucleotides, the CDR3 is TGTGCCATCACGACAGGGAGGAACACTGAAGCTTTCTTT.

V gene TRBV7-3 combines with J gene TRBJ2-5; tentatively, D is TRBD2 (6 bases). The germline V gene encodes CDR1 SGHTA and CDR2 FQGTGA. The V and J ends lost 2 bases and 0 bases respectively, with 13 bases between them. The CDR3 runs to 16 residues. This chain's CDR3 is CASSLYGTVNQETQYF. CDR3 DNA sequence: TGTGCCAGCAGCTTATACGGGACTGTCAACCAAGAGACCCAGTACTTC.

Concerning this clone itself: Different DNA sequences within this sample yield the same CDR3. The chain has TRBV15 and TRBJ2-7, with D tentatively TRBD2 (5 bases). This CDR3 comprises 18 residues. V shed 1 base and J shed 6 bases, with 25 bases lying between them. CDR1 LNHNV and CDR2 YYDKDF come from the germline V gene (reference sequence). The CDR3 region is CATSRVSGPSTVAGEQYF. CDR3 DNA sequence: TGTGCCACCAGCAGAGTATCGGGTCCCTCAACTGTTGCGGGCGAGCAGTACTTC.

This rearrangement joins TRBV5-1 to TRBJ2-3, with 13 bases lining up with TRBD2. The germline gives CDR1 SGHRS, CDR2 YFSETQ. V dropped 2 bases and J dropped 6; count of bases not matched to a gene: 6. This CDR3 is built from 16 residues. For the CDR3, the DNA is TGCGCCAGCAGCTTAAGGACTAGCGGGAGTGTTGATACGCAGTATTTT. It yields the protein CASSLRTSGSVDTQYF.

The chain uses TRBV5-1 and TRBJ2-3, with D hard to call. Germline assignment: CDR1 SGHRS and CDR2 YFSETQ. This CDR3 comprises 15 residues. Trimming shortened V by 1 base and J by 1 base, and 10 bases separated the two germline ends. The CDR3 DNA reads as TGCGCCAGCAGCTTGATAGGGTCTGGCACAGATACGCAGTATTTT. It encodes CASSLIGSGTDTQYF. The whole variable domain, remainder taken from reference TRBV5-1 and TRBJ2-3, is KAGVTQTPRYLIKTRGQQVTLSCSPISGHRSVSWYQQTPGQGLQFLFEYFSETQRNKGNFPGRFSGRQFSNSRSEMNVSTLELGDSALYLCASSLIGSGTDTQYFGPGTRLTVL.

This sequence joins TRBV7-8 and TRBJ2-2; D gene uncertain. CDR1 and CDR2 (germline): SGHVS, FQNEAQ. The germline V and J ends were trimmed by 0 bases and 7 bases, with 3 bases remaining between them. There are 12 residues in the CDR3. CDR3 loop: CASSLANGELFF. As DNA, the CDR3 is TGTGCCAGCAGCTTAGCGAACGGGGAGCTGTTTTTT.

The V call is TRBV5-8, the J call TRBJ1-1, with D uncertain. Per germline, CDR1 SGHTS and CDR2 YDEGEE. V was clipped by 0 bases and J by 10 bases, with 16 bases between them. The CDR3 is 14 residues long. CDR3 region: CASSLASPTSRAFF. As DNA, the CDR3 is TGTGCCAGCAGCTTGGCGTCCCCTACATCTCGAGCTTTCTTT.

J is TRBJ1-1 and V is TRBV5-1; 8 bases are shared with TRBD1. This CDR3 has 14 residues. The germline V gene encodes CDR1 SGHRS and CDR2 YFSETQ. J was trimmed by 5 bases and V by 7 bases; bases with no gene match: 10. The CDR3 bases are TGCGCCAGCGGACAGGGACCCCGAGGGACTGAAGCTTTCTTT. This sequence encodes CASGQGPRGTEAFF.

To note about this clone: Other DNA sequences within the sample encode an identical CDR3. The chain uses TRBV10-3 and TRBJ1-2; the D is unclear. This CDR3 has 13 amino acids. Germline V gene lookup returns CDR1 ENHRY and CDR2 SYGVKD. Trimming left V 2 bases short and J 8 bases short, with 12 bases between. CDR3 in amino acids: CAISETPGRGYTF. CDR3 coding DNA: TGTGCCATCAGTGAGACGCCGGGGAGGGGCTACACCTTC.

In this sample, this clone turned up once. V usage is TRBV2 and J usage is TRBJ2-5, with TRBD2 matching over 14 bases. In germline, CDR1 is SNHLY, CDR2 FYNNEI. This CDR3 has 18 amino acids. V dropped 6 bases and J dropped 5; count of bases not matched to a gene: 14. This CDR3 reads CASSPSGLAGVGMETQYF. CDR3 sequence (DNA): TGTGCCAGCAGCCCATCGGGACTAGCGGGAGTAGGTATGGAGACCCAGTACTTC.

V is TRBV7-9 and J is TRBJ2-7; perhaps TRBD1 as D (6 bases). Germline CDR1 is SEHNR and CDR2 is FQNEAQ (reference sequence). The CDR3 covers 14 residues. V lost 1 base and J 3 bases, leaving 10 bases between the germline ends. In DNA form, the CDR3 reads TGTGCCAGCAGCTTAGGGGACACGGGCTACGAGCAGTACTTC. Encoded protein: CASSLGDTGYEQYF.

This chain uses TRBV6-6 with TRBJ1-1; D possibly corresponds to TRBD1 (5 bases). The length of the CDR3 is 14 residues. V lost 6 bases to trimming and J lost 4 bases, with 15 bases between them. The germline V gene encodes CDR1 MNHNY and CDR2 SVGAGI (reference sequence). The CDR3 sequence is CASSHSGGGTEAFF. The CDR3 nucleotides are TGTGCCAGCAGCCACTCCGGGGGGGGCACTGAAGCTTTCTTT.

The chain couples TRBV9 to TRBJ2-5; unclear D gene. V lost 0 bases and J lost 2, with 8 bases in between. The CDR3 is 14 residues long. Germline CDR1 reads SGDLS; CDR2 reads YYNGEE. DNA for the CDR3: TGTGCCAGCAGCGTAGGGTGGATACAAGAGACCCAGTACTTC. It is translated as CASSVGWIQETQYF.

V gene TRBV7-2 combines with J gene TRBJ1-3, with unresolved D. Germline V gene lookup returns CDR1 SGHTA and CDR2 FQGNSA. This CDR3 contains 15 residues. Between the trimmed V and J ends, which lost 1 base and 0 bases, there was a span of 7 bases. The DNA for the CDR3 is TGTGCCAGCAGCTTAGACAGCGCCTCTGGAAACACCATATATTTT. Translated, it gives CASSLDSASGNTIYF.